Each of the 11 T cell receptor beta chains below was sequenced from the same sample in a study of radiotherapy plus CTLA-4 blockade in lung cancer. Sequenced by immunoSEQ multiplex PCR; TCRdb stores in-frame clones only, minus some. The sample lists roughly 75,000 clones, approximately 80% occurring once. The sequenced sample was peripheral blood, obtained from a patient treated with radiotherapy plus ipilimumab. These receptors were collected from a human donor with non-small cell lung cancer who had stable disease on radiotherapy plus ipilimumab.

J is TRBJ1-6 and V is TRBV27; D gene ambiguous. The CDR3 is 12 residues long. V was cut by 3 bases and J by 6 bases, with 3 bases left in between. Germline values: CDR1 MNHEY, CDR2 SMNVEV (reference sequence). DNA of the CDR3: TGTGCCAGCAGTTTTGGTAATTCACCCCTCCACTTT. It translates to CASSFGNSPLHF.

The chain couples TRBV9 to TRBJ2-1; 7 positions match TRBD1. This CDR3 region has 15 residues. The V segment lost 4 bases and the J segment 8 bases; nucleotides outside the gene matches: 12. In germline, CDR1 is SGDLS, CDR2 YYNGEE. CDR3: CASSPRLGGFHEQFF. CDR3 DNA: TGTGCCAGCAGCCCCCGGCTAGGGGGCTTCCATGAGCAGTTCTTC.

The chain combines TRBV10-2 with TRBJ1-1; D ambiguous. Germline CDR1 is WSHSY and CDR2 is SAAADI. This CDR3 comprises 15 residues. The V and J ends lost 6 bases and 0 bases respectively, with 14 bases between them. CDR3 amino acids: CASSTPHGMNTEAFF. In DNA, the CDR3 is TGCGCCAGCAGCACCCCCCATGGGATGAACACTGAAGCTTTCTTT.

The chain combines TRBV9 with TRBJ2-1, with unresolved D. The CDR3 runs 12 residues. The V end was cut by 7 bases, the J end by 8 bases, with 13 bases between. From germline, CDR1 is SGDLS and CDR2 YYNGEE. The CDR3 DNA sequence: TGTGCCAGCGGAAAGAAAACCCATGAGCAGTTCTTC. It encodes CASGKKTHEQFF.

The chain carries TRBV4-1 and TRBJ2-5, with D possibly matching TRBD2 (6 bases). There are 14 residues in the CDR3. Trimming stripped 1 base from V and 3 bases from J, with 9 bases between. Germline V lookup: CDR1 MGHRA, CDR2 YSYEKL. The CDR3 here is CASSQVKREETQYF. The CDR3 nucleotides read TGCGCCAGCAGCCAAGTCAAGCGGGAAGAGACCCAGTACTTC.

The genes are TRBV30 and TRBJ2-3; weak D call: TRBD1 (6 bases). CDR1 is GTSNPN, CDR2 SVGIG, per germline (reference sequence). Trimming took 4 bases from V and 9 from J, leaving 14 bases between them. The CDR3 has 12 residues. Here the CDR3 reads CAWNSPRGTQYF. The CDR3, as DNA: TGTGCCTGGAATAGCCCAAGGGGGACGCAGTATTTT. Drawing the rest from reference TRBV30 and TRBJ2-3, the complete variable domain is SQTIHQWPATLVQPVGSPLSLECTVEGTSNPNLYWYRQAAGRGLQLLFYSVGIGQISSEVPQNLSASRPQDRQFILSSKKLLLSDSGFYLCAWNSPRGTQYFGPGTRLTVL.

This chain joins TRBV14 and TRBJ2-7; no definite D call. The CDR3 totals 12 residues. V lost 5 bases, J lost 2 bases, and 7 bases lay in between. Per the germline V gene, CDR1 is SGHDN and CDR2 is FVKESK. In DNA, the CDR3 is TGTGCCAGCAGCGGGATTACCTACGAGCAGTACTTC. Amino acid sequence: CASSGITYEQYF.

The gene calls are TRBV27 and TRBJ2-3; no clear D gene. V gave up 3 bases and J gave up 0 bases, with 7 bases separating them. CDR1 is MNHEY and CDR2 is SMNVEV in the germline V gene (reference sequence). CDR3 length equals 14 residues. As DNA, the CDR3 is TGTGCCAGCAGTTTTGGACCTAGCACAGATACGCAGTATTTT. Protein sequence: CASSFGPSTDTQYF.

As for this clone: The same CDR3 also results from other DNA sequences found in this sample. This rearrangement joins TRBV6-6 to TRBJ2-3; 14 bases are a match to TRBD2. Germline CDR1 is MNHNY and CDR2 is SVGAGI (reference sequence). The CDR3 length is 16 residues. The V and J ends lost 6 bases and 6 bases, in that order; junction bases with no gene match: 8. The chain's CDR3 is CASRGGLAGVGDTQYF. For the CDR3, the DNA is TGTGCCAGCAGGGGGGGACTAGCGGGAGTCGGGGATACGCAGTATTTT.

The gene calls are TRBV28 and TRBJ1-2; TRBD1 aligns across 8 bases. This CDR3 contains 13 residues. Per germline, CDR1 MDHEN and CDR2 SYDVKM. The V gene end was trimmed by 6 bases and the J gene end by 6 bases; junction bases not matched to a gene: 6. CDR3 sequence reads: CASRSTGEDGYTF. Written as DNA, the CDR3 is TGTGCCAGCAGGTCGACAGGGGAAGATGGCTACACCTTC.

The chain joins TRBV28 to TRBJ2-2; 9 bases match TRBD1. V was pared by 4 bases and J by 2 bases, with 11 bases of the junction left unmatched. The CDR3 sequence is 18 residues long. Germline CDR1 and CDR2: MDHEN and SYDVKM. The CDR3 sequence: CASSSPGGTGSNTGELFF. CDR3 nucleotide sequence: TGTGCCAGCAGTTCACCCGGAGGGACAGGGAGTAACACCGGGGAGCTGTTTTTT.